Below, one T cell receptor beta chain is given with its context. The specificity of this receptor is unknown. No base qualities exist here, and no much larger clone lies one base off it. RNA was extracted with the RNeasy kit and about 0.5 to 1 ug was reverse transcribed using random hexamers. The immunoSEQ multiplex PCR assay, covering 54 Vbeta and 13 Jbeta segments, was used to amplify TCR beta CDR3 regions. Bias from PCR amplification was corrected by using a synthetic template baseline for primer optimization and for computational correction. On the study's bioinformatics: Reads were annotated to V, D and J genes per IMGT and analyzed with immunoSEQ Analyzer, keeping only productive sequences. To calculate clonality, Shannon entropy was normalized by log2 of the number of productive unique sequences and then subtracted from one. Public and private clones were assessed among the 100 most prevalent clones of each patient and control. Clones were defined as Susac-specific if absent from the healthy and MS cohorts, from around 1,000 published viral clones and from other ImmuneACCESS disease sequences. TCRdb reran the public reads through fastp at Q25 and MiXCR, keeping productive beta chains. Each entry merges the rows of one CDR3 protein and shows their most common DNA and genes. TCRdb's processing, not the authors', yielded these V and J calls. In this sample the table shows under 150,000 distinct CDR3 sequences, more than 85% of which occur a single time. The leading ten clones occupy roughly 0.15% of the sample.

The data belong to a study of CD8 T cells in Susac syndrome (dated by TCRdb to the late 2010s). Broadly, across the study: Among the sequenced Susac syndrome patients, 5 or 6 had clinically active disease and eight were in clinical remission. Susac syndrome patients were therapy-naive, on corticosteroids (some also receiving IVIg), or on IVIg alone at blood withdrawal. Repertoire sequencing was used to test whether CD8+ T cell activation and differentiation in Susac syndrome was antigen driven.

Peripheral blood CD8+ and CD4+ T cells from healthy donors, Susac syndrome patients and multiple sclerosis patients were profiled by high-throughput TCR beta sequencing. Recently defined diagnostic criteria for definite or probable disease were met by the Susac syndrome patients. Bulk CD8+ and CD4+ T cells were purified magnetically by negative isolation, whereas CD8+ TEMRA cells were enriched by FACS. Blood was drawn into EDTA tubes, processed within 24 hours, and PBMCs were isolated by density gradient centrifugation. PBMCs intended for TCR sequencing were cryopreserved in liquid nitrogen and were subsequently thawed in a 37 degrees C water bath. The sorted or isolated CD4+, CD8+ and CD8+ TEMRA cells reached a purity of at least 90%. Overall results and qualifications from the work: The number of individuals in the TCR sequencing and HLA analysis was recognized as being relatively small. The CD4+ T cell repertoire of patients with Susac syndrome showed no detectable clonal expansion.

The CDR3 numbers 18 residues from cysteine through phenylalanine. CDR3 DNA is the only sequence kept; it has 54 bases, read in frame from the first base. The germline ends are 25 bases apart after V is trimmed by 3 bases and J by 6 bases. According to the germline V gene, CDR1 reads LGHNA and CDR2 reads YSLEER. The sequencing sample was made of CD4+ T cells from PBMCs. The source is a human donor with Susac syndrome. The chain is made from TRBV4-3 and TRBJ2-3; matching of 6 bases hints at TRBD2 as the D gene. The CDR3 is CASSHTTGLHPVADTQYF. The nucleotide sequence reads as follows: TGCGCCAGCAGCCATACCACGGGACTGCACCCGGTAGCGGATACGCAGTATTTT.